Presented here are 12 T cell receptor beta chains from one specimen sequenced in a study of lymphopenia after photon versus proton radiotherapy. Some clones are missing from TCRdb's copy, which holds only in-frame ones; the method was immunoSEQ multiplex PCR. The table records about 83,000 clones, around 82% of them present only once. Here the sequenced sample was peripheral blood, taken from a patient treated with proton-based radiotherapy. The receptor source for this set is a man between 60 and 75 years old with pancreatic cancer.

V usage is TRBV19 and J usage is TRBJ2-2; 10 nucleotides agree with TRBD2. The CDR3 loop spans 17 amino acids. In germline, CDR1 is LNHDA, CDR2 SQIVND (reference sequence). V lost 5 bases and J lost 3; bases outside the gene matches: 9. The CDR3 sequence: CASSFLSGRAYTGELFF. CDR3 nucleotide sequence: TGTGCCAGTAGTTTCTTGAGCGGGAGGGCCTACACCGGGGAGCTGTTTTTT. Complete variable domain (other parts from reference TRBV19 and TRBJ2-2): DGGITQSPKYLFRKEGQNVTLSCEQNLNHDAMYWYRQDPGQGLRLIYYSQIVNDFQKGDIAEGYSVSREKKESFPLTVTSAQKNPTAFYLCASSFLSGRAYTGELFFGEGSRLTVL.

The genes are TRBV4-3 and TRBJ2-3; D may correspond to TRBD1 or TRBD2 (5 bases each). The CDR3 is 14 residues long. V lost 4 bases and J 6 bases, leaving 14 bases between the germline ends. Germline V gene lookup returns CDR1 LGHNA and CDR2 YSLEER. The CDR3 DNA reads TGCGCCAGCAGCCTCCTGGGGGAGATGGATACGCAGTATTTT. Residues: CASSLLGEMDTQYF.

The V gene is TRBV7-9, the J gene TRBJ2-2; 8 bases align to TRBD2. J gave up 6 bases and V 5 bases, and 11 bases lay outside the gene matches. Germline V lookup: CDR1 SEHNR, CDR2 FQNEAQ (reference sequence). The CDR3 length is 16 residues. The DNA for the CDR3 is TGTGCCAGCAGCCGCTGGGGCGGGAGGAGGGCCGGGGAGCTGTTTTTT. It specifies CASSRWGGRRAGELFF.

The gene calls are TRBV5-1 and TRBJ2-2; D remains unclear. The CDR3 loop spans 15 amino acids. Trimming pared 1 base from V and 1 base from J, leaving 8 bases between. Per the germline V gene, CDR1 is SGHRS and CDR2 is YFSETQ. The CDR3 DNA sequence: TGCGCCAGCAGCTTGCGGTCAGGGAACACCGGGGAGCTGTTTTTT. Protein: CASSLRSGNTGELFF.

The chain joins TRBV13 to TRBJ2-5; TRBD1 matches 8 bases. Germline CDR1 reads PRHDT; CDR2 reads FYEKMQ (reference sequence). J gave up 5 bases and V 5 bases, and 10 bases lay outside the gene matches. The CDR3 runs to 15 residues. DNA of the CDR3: TGTGCCAGCAGCGTTCGTTCAGGGGGCCGGGAGACCCAGTACTTC. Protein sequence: CASSVRSGGRETQYF.

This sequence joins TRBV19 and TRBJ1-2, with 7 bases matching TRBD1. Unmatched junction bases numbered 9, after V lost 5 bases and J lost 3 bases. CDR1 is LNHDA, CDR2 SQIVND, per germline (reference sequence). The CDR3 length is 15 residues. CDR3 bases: TGTGCCAGTAGTGTTTACGGGACAGTGGACTATGGCTACACCTTC. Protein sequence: CASSVYGTVDYGYTF.

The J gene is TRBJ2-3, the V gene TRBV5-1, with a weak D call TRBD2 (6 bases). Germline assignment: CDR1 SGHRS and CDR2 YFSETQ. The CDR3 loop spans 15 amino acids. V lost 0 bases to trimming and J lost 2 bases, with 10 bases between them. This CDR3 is CASSLAGGITDTQYF. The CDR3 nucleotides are TGCGCCAGCAGCTTGGCCGGCGGGATCACAGATACGCAGTATTTT.

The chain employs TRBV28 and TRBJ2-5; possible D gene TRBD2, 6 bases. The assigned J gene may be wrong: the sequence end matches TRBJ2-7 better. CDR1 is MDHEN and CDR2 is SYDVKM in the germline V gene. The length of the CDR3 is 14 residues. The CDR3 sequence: CASTTGTGMHEQYF. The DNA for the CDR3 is TGTGCCAGTACAACCGGGACTGGCATGCACGAGCAGTACTTC.

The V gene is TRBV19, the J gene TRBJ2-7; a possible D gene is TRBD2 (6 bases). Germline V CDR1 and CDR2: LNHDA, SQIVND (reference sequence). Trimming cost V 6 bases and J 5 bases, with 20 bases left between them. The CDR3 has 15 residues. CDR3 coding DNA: TGTGCCAGTAGCACCCGGACTGCGGGATGGGACGAGCAGTACTTC. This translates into CASSTRTAGWDEQYF.

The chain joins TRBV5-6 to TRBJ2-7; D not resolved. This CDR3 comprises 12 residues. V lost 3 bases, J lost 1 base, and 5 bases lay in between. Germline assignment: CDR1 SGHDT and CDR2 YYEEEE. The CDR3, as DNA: TGTGCCAGCAGCTCACTATCCTACGAGCAGTACTTC. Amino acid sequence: CASSSLSYEQYF.

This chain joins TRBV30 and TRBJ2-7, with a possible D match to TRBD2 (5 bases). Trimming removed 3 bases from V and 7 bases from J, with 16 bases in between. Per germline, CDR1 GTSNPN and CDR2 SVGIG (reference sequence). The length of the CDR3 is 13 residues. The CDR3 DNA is TGTGCCTGGAGCCCGGGATCCGGGTTTGAGCAGTACTTC. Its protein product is CAWSPGSGFEQYF.

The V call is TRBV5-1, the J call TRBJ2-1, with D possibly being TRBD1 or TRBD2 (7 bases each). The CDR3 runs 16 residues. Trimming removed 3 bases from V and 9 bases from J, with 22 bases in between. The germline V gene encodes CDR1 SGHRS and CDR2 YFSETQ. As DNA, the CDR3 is TGCGCCAGCAGCTCCTGGGACCGGGCAGGGGGGGCTGAGCAGTTCTTC. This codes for CASSSWDRAGGAEQFF.